The 10 T cell receptor beta chains in this list originate from one sample, sequenced in a study of Ad26.COV2.S vaccination and SARS-CoV-2 variants. Data came from immunoSEQ multiplex PCR; TCRdb stores just in-frame clones and leaves some out. The repertoire holds approximately 340,000 clones, with 92% as singletons. Here the sequenced sample was peripheral blood, taken after recovery from COVID-19. The receptors here all came from a human donor who had recovered from COVID-19.

The gene calls are TRBV9 and TRBJ2-3; possibly TRBD2 for D (5 bases). Looked up from germline, CDR1 is SGDLS and CDR2 is YYNGEE. The V end was cut by 0 bases, the J end by 5 bases, with 13 bases between. The CDR3 sequence is 15 residues long. The CDR3 loop is CASSVGGSGGDTQYF. In DNA, the CDR3 is TGTGCCAGCAGCGTAGGTGGGTCAGGAGGAGATACGCAGTATTTT.

V and J are TRBV11-2 and TRBJ2-2, with a weak D call TRBD1 (5 bases). Looked up from germline, CDR1 is SGHAT and CDR2 is FQNNGV. This CDR3 comprises 13 residues. Trimming pared 7 bases from V and 6 bases from J, leaving 12 bases between. As DNA, the CDR3 is TGTGCCAGCAACCTAGGGGTCTCCGGGGAGCTGTTTTTT. Its protein product is CASNLGVSGELFF. Looking up the rest from reference TRBV11-2 and TRBJ2-2 gives the full variable domain: EAGVAQSPRYKIIEKRQSVAFWCNPISGHATLYWYQQILGQGPKLLIQFQNNGVVDDSQLPKDRFSAERLKGVDSTLKIQPAKLEDSAVYLCASNLGVSGELFFGEGSRLTVL.

The V and J genes are TRBV19 and TRBJ2-7, with 8 bases fitting TRBD2. CDR3 length equals 18 residues. J was trimmed by 3 bases and V by 9 bases; bases with no gene match: 22. The germline V gene encodes CDR1 LNHDA and CDR2 SQIVND (reference sequence). Here the CDR3 reads CASVSSGFGLASNYEQYF. CDR3 DNA sequence: TGTGCCAGCGTTTCTTCCGGGTTTGGACTAGCATCCAACTACGAGCAGTACTTC.

For this clone: The same CDR3 can be traced to other DNA sequences in this sample. The chain combines TRBV5-1 with TRBJ2-7; D tentatively fits TRBD1 or TRBD2 (5 bases each). CDR1 and CDR2 (germline): SGHRS, YFSETQ. With 0 bases removed from V and 0 bases from J, the gap between germline ends came to 7 bases. This CDR3 comprises 14 residues. CDR3 nucleotide sequence: TGCGCCAGCAGCTTGGAGGGGAGCTCCTACGAGCAGTACTTC. Amino acids: CASSLEGSSYEQYF. Supplemented by reference TRBV5-1 and TRBJ2-7, the full variable domain reads KAGVTQTPRYLIKTRGQQVTLSCSPISGHRSVSWYQQTPGQGLQFLFEYFSETQRNKGNFPGRFSGRQFSNSRSEMNVSTLELGDSALYLCASSLEGSSYEQYFGPGTRLTVT.

The chain has TRBV10-3 and TRBJ2-5; D unresolved. Germline V lookup: CDR1 ENHRY, CDR2 SYGVKD. The V end lost 10 bases, the J end lost 1 base, and 7 bases lay between the germline ends. The CDR3 is 11 amino acids. CDR3 sequence (DNA): TGTGCCACCTCGGGCCAAGAGACCCAGTACTTC. Translating it yields CATSGQETQYF.

The chain combines TRBV20-1 with TRBJ2-7, with D perhaps matching TRBD1 or TRBD2 (6 bases each). The CDR3 contains 12 residues. Germline V gene lookup returns CDR1 DFQATT and CDR2 SNEGSKA (reference sequence). Deletions cut 3 bases from V and 6 bases from J, with 12 bases between. The CDR3 region has the DNA TGCAGTGCTAGTAGGGGGGCATCCGAGCAGTACTTC. Translation: CSASRGASEQYF.

The rearrangement uses TRBV6-4 and TRBJ1-6; no firm D call. The CDR3 length is 10 residues. Germline CDR1 reads MRHNA; CDR2 reads SNTAGT. V was pared by 9 bases and J by 11 bases, with 8 bases between. In DNA form, the CDR3 reads TGTGCCAGTCCGCGGGCACCCCTCCACTTT. It specifies CASPRAPLHF.

The chain is built from TRBV6-5 and TRBJ1-2; D perhaps matches TRBD1 (6 bases). Deletions cut 6 bases from V and 8 bases from J, with 22 bases between. The CDR3 spans 15 residues. Germline CDR1 and CDR2: MNHEY and SVGAGI. CDR3 residues: CASSDQLDRFGGYTF. In DNA form, the CDR3 reads TGTGCCAGCAGCGATCAACTCGACAGGTTCGGGGGCTACACCTTC.

V and J are TRBV19 and TRBJ1-6; possible D gene TRBD1, 5 bases. The length of the CDR3 is 15 residues. Trimming left V 4 bases short and J 7 bases short, with 14 bases between. The germline gives CDR1 LNHDA, CDR2 SQIVND (reference sequence). CDR3 bases: TGTGCCAGTAGTACGTCCGGGACGTCAAATTCACCCCTCCACTTT. It is translated as CASSTSGTSNSPLHF.

V is TRBV12-3 or TRBV12-4 and J is TRBJ1-1; D is unclear. V was clipped by 6 bases and J by 4 bases, with 9 bases between them. CDR3 length: 12 amino acids. CDR3 sequence: CASRRVITEAFF. CDR3 in DNA: TGTGCCAGCAGGCGGGTGATCACTGAAGCTTTCTTT.